Described below is a single T cell receptor beta chain sequence and its context. Its antigen is undetermined. TCRdb independently ran MiXCR on the reads; one entry per CDR3 protein. The table lists over 300,000 distinct CDR3 sequences, roughly 15% of them singletons. This entry belongs to a study of T cell repertoires in cytomegalovirus infection. Across the whole study: Evidence of both CMV infection and a matching HLA type came from public TCR beta signatures.

The study's findings and limits: Dominating the ex vivo response were HLA-C-restricted CMV-specific TCR beta clonotypes.

The CDR3 covers 13 residues. With 5 bases removed from V and 5 bases from J, the gap between germline ends came to 12 bases. This chain uses TRBV12-3 or TRBV12-4 with TRBJ1-2; D possibly corresponds to TRBD1 (5 bases). This sequence was found in a human donor in good health (CMV status not recorded). Some clones in this sample may be carry-over from other donors' samples. Source material: PBMCs. The DNA for the CDR3 is TGTGCCAGCAGTGGAGTCCAGGGATATGGCTACACCTTC. Encoded protein: CASSGVQGYGYTF.